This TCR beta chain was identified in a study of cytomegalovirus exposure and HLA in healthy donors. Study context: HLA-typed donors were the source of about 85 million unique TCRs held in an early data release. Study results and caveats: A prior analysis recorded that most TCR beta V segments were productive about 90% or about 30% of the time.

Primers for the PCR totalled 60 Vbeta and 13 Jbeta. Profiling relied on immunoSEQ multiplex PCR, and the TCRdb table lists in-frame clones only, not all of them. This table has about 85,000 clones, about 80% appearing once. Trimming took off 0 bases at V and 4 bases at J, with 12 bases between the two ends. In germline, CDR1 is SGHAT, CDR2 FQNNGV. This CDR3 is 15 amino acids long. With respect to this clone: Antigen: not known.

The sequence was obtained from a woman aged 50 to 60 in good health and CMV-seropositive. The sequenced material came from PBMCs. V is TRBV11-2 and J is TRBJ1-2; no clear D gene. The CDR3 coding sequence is TGTGCCAGCAGCTTAGATCGGAGCAGACTCTATGGCTACACCTTC. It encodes CASSLDRSRLYGYTF. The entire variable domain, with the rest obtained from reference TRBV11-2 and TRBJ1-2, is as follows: EAGVAQSPRYKIIEKRQSVAFWCNPISGHATLYWYQQILGQGPKLLIQFQNNGVVDDSQLPKDRFSAERLKGVDSTLKIQPAKLEDSAVYLCASSLDRSRLYGYTFGSGTRLTVV.